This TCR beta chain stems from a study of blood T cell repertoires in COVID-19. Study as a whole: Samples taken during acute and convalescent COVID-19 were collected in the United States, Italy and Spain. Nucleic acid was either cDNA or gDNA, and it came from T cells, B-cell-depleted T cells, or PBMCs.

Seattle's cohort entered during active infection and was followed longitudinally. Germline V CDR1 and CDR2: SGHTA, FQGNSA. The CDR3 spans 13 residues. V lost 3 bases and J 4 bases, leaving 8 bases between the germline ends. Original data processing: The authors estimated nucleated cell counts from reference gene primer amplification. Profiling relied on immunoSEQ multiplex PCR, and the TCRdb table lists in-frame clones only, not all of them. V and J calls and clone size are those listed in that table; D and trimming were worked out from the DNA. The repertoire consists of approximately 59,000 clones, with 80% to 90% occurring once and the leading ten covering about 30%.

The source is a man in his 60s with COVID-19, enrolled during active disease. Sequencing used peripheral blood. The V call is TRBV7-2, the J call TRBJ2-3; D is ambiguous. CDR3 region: CASSLPSADTQYF. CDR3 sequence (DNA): TGTGCCAGCAGCTTGCCGTCGGCAGATACGCAGTATTTT.